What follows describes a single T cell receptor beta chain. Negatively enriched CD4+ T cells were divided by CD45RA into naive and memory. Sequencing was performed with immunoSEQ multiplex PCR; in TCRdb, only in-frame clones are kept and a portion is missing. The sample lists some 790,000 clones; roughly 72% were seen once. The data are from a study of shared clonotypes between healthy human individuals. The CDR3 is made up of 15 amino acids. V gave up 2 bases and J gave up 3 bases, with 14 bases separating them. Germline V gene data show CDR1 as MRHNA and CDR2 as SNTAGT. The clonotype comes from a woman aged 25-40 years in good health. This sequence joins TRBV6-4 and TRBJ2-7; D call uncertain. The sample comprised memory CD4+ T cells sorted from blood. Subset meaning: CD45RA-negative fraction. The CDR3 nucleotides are TGTGCCAGCAGTGACCCCAAACACCCAAACTACGAGCAGTACTTC. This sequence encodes CASSDPKHPNYEQYF.